The clone carrying this T cell receptor beta chain has a count of ten or more. Antigen specificity is unknown. The entry originates in a study of T cells after yellow fever vaccination. Study context: Those fractions that held only low numbers of cells were prepared using the SMART-Seq v4 Ultra Low Input RNA kit.

Template-switching 5'RACE yielded the TCR cDNA; a universal primer site and UMIs were added in the process. Each CDR3 protein is one row after TCRdb ran MiXCR on the 5' RACE reads. The sample has 300,000 to 400,000 distinct CDR3 sequences, around 12% seen once. Study results and caveats: Subsequent to the booster, the majority of primary-vaccination clones reappeared (around 97% CD4, approximately 90% CD8). A small share of clonotypes appeared in both CD4 and CD8 compartments.

There are 14 residues in the CDR3. Trimming took off 2 bases at V and 5 bases at J, with 11 bases between the two ends. The clonotype originates from a man between 18 and 35 years old who received the YFV17D yellow fever vaccine. V is TRBV12-3 or TRBV12-4 and J is TRBJ2-3; D gene unclear. The specimen comprised CD4+ T cells sorted from PBMCs, sampled 15 days after the yellow fever booster vaccination. The CDR3 nucleotides are TGTGCCAGCAGTTTATCCTTCCCTGGAGATACGCAGTATTTT. The encoded protein is CASSLSFPGDTQYF.